This TCR beta chain was recorded in a study of cytomegalovirus exposure and HLA in healthy donors. Study conclusions and caveats: In a later analysis, a genetic analysis reported fewer productive-TCR N-insertions in an Asian-associated ancestry cluster than the cohort average. It was reported that TCR beta sequences correctly inferred the HLA-A and HLA-B alleles for most subjects.

13 Jbeta primers and 60 Vbeta primers were used for the PCR. TCRdb's table, derived via immunoSEQ multiplex PCR, lists solely in-frame clones and lacks some. Of around 170,000 clones listed, around 80% are singletons. Comment on this clone: What it binds is unknown.

The CDR3 runs to 13 residues. V lost 1 base and J lost 8, with 12 bases in between. Germline-derived CDR1 and CDR2 are SGHKS and YYEKEE (reference sequence). The chain recombines TRBV5-5 with TRBJ1-1; D possibly corresponds to TRBD1 (6 bases). This receptor was obtained from a woman aged 50 to 65 in good health and CMV-seropositive. What was sequenced was PBMCs. The CDR3 DNA reads as TGTGCCAGCAGCTTGCCACCGGGACACGAAGCTTTCTTT. The encoded protein is CASSLPPGHEAFF.